This T cell receptor beta chain came from a study of breast tumors, draining lymph nodes, adjacent tissues. Study observations and caveats: Most tumor T cells seemingly derive from lymph node, then expand in tumor. Luminal-like breast cancer showed significantly greater tumor-nontumor repertoire similarity than basal-like breast cancer did. Compared with lymph nodes, tumors were less diverse; compared with nontumor tissue, more.

TCRdb re-analysed the multiplex PCR reads in MiXCR, keeping a single row per CDR3 protein. The sample gives 140,000 to 150,000 distinct CDR3 sequences, roughly 33% of which show up once; about 2.5% is in the top ten. This clonotype was recorded at least ten times. Its antigen remains unknown. The CDR3 is made up of 12 amino acids. CDR1 and CDR2 (germline): WSHSY, SAAADI. V lost 10 bases and J lost 3, with 12 bases in between. Samples came from axillary lymph nodes draining the breast cancer. This chain joins TRBV10-2 and TRBJ2-5; either TRBD1 or TRBD2 may supply D (5 bases each). Sequences were obtained from axillary lymph node tissue. The source is a female donor with breast cancer. Some clones in this sample may be carry-over from other donors' samples. CDR3 DNA sequence: TGCGCCACCTCAGGGACGGAAGAGACCCAGTACTTC. Protein: CATSGTEETQYF.